Listed here are 25 T cell receptor beta chains from one sample, sequenced in a study of T cell responses to AZD1222 COVID-19 vaccine. Produced via immunoSEQ multiplex PCR; TCRdb's table is partial and in-frame only. The sample yields over 75,000 clones, roughly nine tenths seen once. The sequenced sample was peripheral blood, obtained 28 days after the second AZD1222 dose. Every receptor here comes from an adult who received the AZD1222 COVID-19 vaccine.

This clone was detected once. V usage is TRBV6-6 and J usage is TRBJ1-2; 8 bases agree with TRBD1. Germline CDR1 is MNHNY and CDR2 is SVGAGI (reference sequence). After removal of 5 bases from V and 3 bases from J, the junction contained 8 bases not matched to a gene. The CDR3 consists of 15 residues. CDR3 nucleotide sequence: TGTGCCAGCAGTATTCAGGGGGCTGGCGACTATGGCTACACCTTC. The encoded protein is CASSIQGAGDYGYTF.

V and J are TRBV15 and TRBJ1-1, with D perhaps TRBD1 (6 bases). CDR3 length: 14 amino acids. Deletions cut 3 bases from V and 4 bases from J, with 12 bases between. The V gene's germline CDR1 is LNHNV and CDR2 YYDKDF (reference sequence). The DNA of the CDR3 is TGTGCCACCAGCAGGATGGTAGGGGGCACTGAAGCTTTCTTT. It is translated as CATSRMVGGTEAFF.

This chain joins TRBV10-1 and TRBJ2-1, with D hard to call. This CDR3 contains 13 residues. Germline V gene data show CDR1 as WNHNN and CDR2 as SYGVQD (reference sequence). Trimming cost V 2 bases and J 8 bases, with 10 bases left between them. In DNA, the CDR3 is TGCGCCAGCAGTGAGGGGGTAGCATATGAGCAGTTCTTC. Translated: CASSEGVAYEQFF.

The rearrangement joins TRBV5-1 to TRBJ1-6; possible D gene TRBD1, 5 bases. The CDR3 has 15 amino acids. Deletions cut 2 bases from V and 13 bases from J, with 19 bases between. In germline, CDR1 is SGHRS, CDR2 YFSETQ. In DNA, the CDR3 is TGCGCCAGCAGCTTAGAGGGGACTCTGGACGACCCCCTCCACTTT. This codes for CASSLEGTLDDPLHF.

The V call is TRBV6-1, the J call TRBJ2-2; D is ambiguous. The CDR3 runs to 13 residues. V shed 2 bases and J shed 0 bases, with 1 base lying between them. From germline, CDR1 is MNHNS and CDR2 SASEGT. CDR3 sequence: CASSEPNTGELFF. The CDR3 region has the DNA TGTGCCAGCAGTGAACCGAACACCGGGGAGCTGTTTTTT.

The chain couples TRBV15 to TRBJ2-1; D unclear. Trimming stripped 0 bases from V and 7 bases from J, with 4 bases between. This CDR3 is 12 amino acids long. Per the germline V gene, CDR1 is LNHNV and CDR2 is YYDKDF (reference sequence). This chain's CDR3 is CATSRDWNEQFF. The CDR3 coding sequence is TGTGCCACCAGCAGAGATTGGAATGAGCAGTTCTTC.

The chain has TRBV6-2 or TRBV6-3 and TRBJ1-1; D gene uncertain. Trimming left V 2 bases short and J 11 bases short, with 12 bases between. Germline loops: CDR1 MNHEY, CDR2 SVGEGT. The CDR3 consists of 12 residues. CDR3 sequence reads: CASSYPPSQAFF. The CDR3 DNA sequence: TGTGCCAGCAGTTACCCCCCGTCGCAGGCTTTCTTT.

This clone was seen a handful of times. The gene calls are TRBV6-4 and TRBJ2-1; 8 bases fit TRBD2. CDR3 length equals 15 residues. Germline V CDR1 and CDR2: MRHNA, SNTAGT. Losses at the gene ends were 2 bases for V and 3 bases for J; bases not matched to a gene: 3. Here the CDR3 DNA reads TGTGCCAGCAGTGACCAAGCGGGGGACTACAATGAGCAGTTCTTC. Protein sequence: CASSDQAGDYNEQFF.

The chain recombines TRBV30 with TRBJ2-5; 10 positions agree with TRBD2. The CDR3 loop spans 15 amino acids. V lost 5 bases, J lost 5 bases, and 11 bases stayed unmatched. The V gene's germline CDR1 is GTSNPN and CDR2 SVGIG (reference sequence). The CDR3 nucleotides are TGTGCCTGGGGACTTCTAGCGGGAGATGTGGAGACCCAGTACTTC. This translates into CAWGLLAGDVETQYF.

V gene TRBV6-5 combines with J gene TRBJ1-1; no clear D. With 5 bases removed from V and 7 bases from J, the gap between germline ends came to 5 bases. The CDR3 covers 10 residues. Germline V CDR1 and CDR2: MNHEY, SVGAGI. The CDR3 sequence is CASSRNEAFF. CDR3 sequence (DNA): TGTGCCAGCAGTCGAAATGAAGCTTTCTTT.

This chain links TRBV18 with TRBJ2-2; D gene ambiguous. V was shortened by 5 bases and J by 4 bases, with 8 bases between the two germline ends. This CDR3 spans 13 amino acids. Germline CDR1 KGHSH, CDR2 LQKENI. The CDR3 is CASSTMGTGELFF. As DNA, the CDR3 is TGTGCCAGCTCAACCATGGGCACCGGGGAGCTGTTTTTT.

For this clone: The junction does not match germline at one end; this may be a read error. V is TRBV20-1 and J is TRBJ2-7; D not resolved. The germline CDR1 and CDR2 sequences are DFQATT and SNEGSKA (reference sequence). The CDR3 length is 11 residues. CDR3 DNA sequence: TGCAGTGCTAGAGATGGGCAGACAAGAGGATTC. This sequence encodes CSARDGQTRGF.

This clone showed up just a few times. The V and J genes are TRBV7-2 and TRBJ2-3; D might be TRBD2 (5 bases). The V end was cut by 3 bases, the J end by 4 bases, with 14 bases between. The CDR3 is 15 amino acids. Germline V lookup: CDR1 SGHTA, CDR2 FQGNSA. CDR3 nucleotide sequence: TGTGCCAGCAGCTTTGCCGGGAACACGGCAGATACGCAGTATTTT. This sequence encodes CASSFAGNTADTQYF.

V is TRBV11-2 and J is TRBJ2-2; D uncertain. V was clipped by 5 bases and J by 5 bases, with 6 bases between them. The CDR3 runs 12 residues. Germline assignment: CDR1 SGHAT and CDR2 FQNNGV. CDR3 loop: CASSQETGELFF. CDR3 sequence (DNA): TGTGCCAGCAGCCAGGAGACCGGGGAGCTGTTTTTT.

This chain connects TRBV11-2 to TRBJ1-2, with D hard to call. CDR3 size: 12 residues. Germline CDR1 SGHAT, CDR2 FQNNGV. V lost 0 bases and J 7 bases, leaving 6 bases between the germline ends. The CDR3 spells CASSLEEIGYTF. Here the CDR3 DNA reads TGTGCCAGCAGCTTAGAAGAAATTGGCTACACCTTC.

The genes are TRBV11-2 and TRBJ2-3; D is perhaps TRBD2 (6 bases). The CDR3 is made up of 15 amino acids. The ends were cut back, 6 bases at V and 4 bases at J, with 17 bases in the middle. Germline values: CDR1 SGHAT, CDR2 FQNNGV. Here the CDR3 DNA reads TGTGCCAGCAGTCCCCGGCGGGGTAGGGCAGATACGCAGTATTTT. This gives the protein CASSPRRGRADTQYF.

CDR3 coding DNA: TGTGCCAGCAGCCCATGGACTAGCACAGATACGCAGTATTTT. Translated, it gives CASSPWTSTDTQYF. The chain links TRBV11-3 to TRBJ2-3, with a tentative D call TRBD2 (5 bases). Germline CDR1 SGHNT, CDR2 YENEEA. V lost 5 bases to trimming and J lost 0 bases, with 9 bases between them. The CDR3 covers 14 residues.

The genes are TRBV7-8 and TRBJ1-1; 11 bases match TRBD1. The germline gives CDR1 SGHVS, CDR2 FQNEAQ. Trimming cost V 4 bases and J 7 bases; bases outside gene matches: 2. The CDR3 is made up of 13 amino acids. CDR3 DNA: TGTGCCAGCAGCTCCGGGACAGGGGGTGAAGCTTTCTTT. It encodes CASSSGTGGEAFF.

V is TRBV3-1 (or the pseudogene TRBV3-2) and J is TRBJ2-2, with 11 bases identical to TRBD2. The CDR3 totals 16 residues. Germline V CDR1 and CDR2: LGHDT, YNNKEL (reference sequence). J was trimmed by 7 bases and V by 5 bases; bases with no gene match: 9. CDR3 coding DNA: TGTGCCAGCAGCACTACTAGCGGGAGATACGGCGGGGAGCTGTTTTTT. It encodes CASSTTSGRYGGELFF.

V is TRBV6-5 and J is TRBJ1-2, with D maybe TRBD1 (5 bases). The germline V gene encodes CDR1 MNHEY and CDR2 SVGAGI. V was pared by 8 bases and J by 6 bases, with 19 bases between. This CDR3 comprises 14 residues. Here the CDR3 reads CASFARAITNGYTF. CDR3 nucleotides: TGTGCCAGCTTCGCCAGGGCGATAACTAATGGCTACACCTTC.

CDR3 sequence: CASSLGQSYEYGYTF. The DNA for the CDR3 is TGTGCCAGTAGTTTAGGACAGAGCTACGAGTATGGCTACACCTTC. The V call is TRBV19, the J call TRBJ1-2, with D possibly being TRBD1 (6 bases). The germline CDR1 and CDR2 sequences are LNHDA and SQIVND (reference sequence). The V end lost 5 bases, the J end lost 5 bases, and 18 bases lay between the germline ends. The CDR3 length is 15 residues.

This chain connects TRBV6-5 to TRBJ1-1; D might be TRBD1 (5 bases). The CDR3 contains 16 residues. Germline V gene data show CDR1 as MNHEY and CDR2 as SVGAGI. Trimming took off 1 base at V and 1 base at J, with 13 bases between the two ends. CDR3 in DNA: TGTGCCAGCAGTTACTGGGGGTGGCAGGGGAACACTGAAGCTTTCTTT. Translation gives CASSYWGWQGNTEAFF.

V and J are TRBV10-3 and TRBJ1-1; unclear D gene. The germline CDR1 and CDR2 sequences are ENHRY and SYGVKD. V was cut by 9 bases and J by 0 bases, with 11 bases left in between. This CDR3 is built from 13 residues. As DNA, the CDR3 is TGTGCCATTTCGGTATCTCTGAACACTGAAGCTTTCTTT. Protein: CAISVSLNTEAFF.

This chain links TRBV2 with TRBJ1-1; unclear D gene. The V end lost 2 bases, the J end lost 2 bases, and 15 bases lay between the germline ends. This CDR3 spans 16 amino acids. Germline V gene sequence: CDR1 SNHLY, CDR2 FYNNEI. This chain's CDR3 is CASSESVTELNTEAFF. CDR3 bases: TGTGCCAGCAGTGAAAGTGTGACGGAGCTAAACACTGAAGCTTTCTTT.

The CDR3: CASSYFIRGSPLHF. CDR3 nucleotides: TGTGCCAGCAGTTACTTCATCAGGGGGTCACCCCTCCACTTT. The chain joins TRBV6-5 to TRBJ1-6; 7 bases align to TRBD1. The J segment lost 10 bases and the V segment lost 1 base, leaving 4 bases of the junction unmatched. Looked up from germline, CDR1 is MNHEY and CDR2 is SVGAGI. This CDR3 has 14 amino acids.